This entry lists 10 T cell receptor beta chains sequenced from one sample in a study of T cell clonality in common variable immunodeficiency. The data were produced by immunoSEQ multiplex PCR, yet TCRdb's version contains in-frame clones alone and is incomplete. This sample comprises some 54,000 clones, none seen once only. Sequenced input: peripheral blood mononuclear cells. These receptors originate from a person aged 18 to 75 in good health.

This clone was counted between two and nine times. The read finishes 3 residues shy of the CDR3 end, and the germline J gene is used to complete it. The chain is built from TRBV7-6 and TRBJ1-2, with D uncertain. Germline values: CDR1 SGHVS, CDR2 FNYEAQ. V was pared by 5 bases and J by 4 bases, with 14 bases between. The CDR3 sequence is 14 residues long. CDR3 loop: CASSPAVLTYGYTF. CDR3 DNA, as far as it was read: TGTGCCAGCAGCCCCGCGGTCCTTACCTATGGC.

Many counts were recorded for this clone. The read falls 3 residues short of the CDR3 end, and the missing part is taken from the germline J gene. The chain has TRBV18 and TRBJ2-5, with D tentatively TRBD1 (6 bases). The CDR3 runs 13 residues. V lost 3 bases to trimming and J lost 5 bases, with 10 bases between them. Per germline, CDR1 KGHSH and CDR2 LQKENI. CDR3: CASSPGGAETQYF. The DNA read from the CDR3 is TGTGCCAGCTCACCTGGGGGCGCGGAGACC.

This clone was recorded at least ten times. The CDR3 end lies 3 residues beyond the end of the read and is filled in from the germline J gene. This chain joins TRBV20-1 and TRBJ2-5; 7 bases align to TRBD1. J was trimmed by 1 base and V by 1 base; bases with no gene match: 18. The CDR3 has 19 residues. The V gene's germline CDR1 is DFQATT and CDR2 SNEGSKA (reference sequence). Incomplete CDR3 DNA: TGCAGTGCTAGAGCCGGATGGAGAGGGGGCGAAGGTCCCCAAGAGACC. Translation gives CSARAGWRGGEGPQET. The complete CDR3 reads CSARAGWRGGEGPQETQYF.

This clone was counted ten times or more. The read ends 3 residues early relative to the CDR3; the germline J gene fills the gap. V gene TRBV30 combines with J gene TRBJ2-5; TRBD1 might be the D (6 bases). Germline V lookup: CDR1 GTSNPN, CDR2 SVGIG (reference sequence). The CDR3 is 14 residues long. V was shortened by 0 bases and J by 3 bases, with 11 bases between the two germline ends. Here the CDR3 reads CAWSVLSGEETQYF. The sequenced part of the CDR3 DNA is TGTGCCTGGAGTGTACTGTCAGGGGAAGAGACC. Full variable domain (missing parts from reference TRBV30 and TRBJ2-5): SQTIHQWPATLVQPVGSPLSLECTVEGTSNPNLYWYRQAAGRGLQLLFYSVGIGQISSEVPQNLSASRPQDRQFILSSKKLLLSDSGFYLCAWSVLSGEETQYFGPGTRLLVL.

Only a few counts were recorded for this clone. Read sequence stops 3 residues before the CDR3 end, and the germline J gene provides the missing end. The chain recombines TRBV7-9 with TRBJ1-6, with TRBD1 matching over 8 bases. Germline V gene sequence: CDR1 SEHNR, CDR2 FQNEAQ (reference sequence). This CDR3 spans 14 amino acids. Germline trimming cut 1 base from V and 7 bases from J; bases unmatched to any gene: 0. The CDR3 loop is CASSLGTGNSPLHF. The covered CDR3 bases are TGTGCCAGCAGCTTAGGGACAGGGAATTCACCC. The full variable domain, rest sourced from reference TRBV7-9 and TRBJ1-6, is DTGVSQNPRHKITKRGQNVTFRCDPISEHNRLYWYRQTLGQGPEFLTYFQNEAQLEKSRLLSDRFSAERPKGSFSTLEIQRTEQGDSAMYLCASSLGTGNSPLHFGNGTRLTVT.

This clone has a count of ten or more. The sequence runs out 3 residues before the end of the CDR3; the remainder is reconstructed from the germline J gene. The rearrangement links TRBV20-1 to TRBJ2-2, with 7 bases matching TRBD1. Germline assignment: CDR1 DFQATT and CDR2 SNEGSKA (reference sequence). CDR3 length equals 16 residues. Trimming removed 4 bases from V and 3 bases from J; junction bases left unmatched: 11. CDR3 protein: CSANTGDSLYTGELFF. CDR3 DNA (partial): TGCAGTGCTAACACAGGGGATTCTCTGTACACCGGGGAG.

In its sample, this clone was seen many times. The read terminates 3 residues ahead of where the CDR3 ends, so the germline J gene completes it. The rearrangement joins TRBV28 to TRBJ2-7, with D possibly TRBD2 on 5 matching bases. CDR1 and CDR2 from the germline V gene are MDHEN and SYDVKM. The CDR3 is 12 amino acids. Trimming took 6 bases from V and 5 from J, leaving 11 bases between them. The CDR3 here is CASSPGVHEQYF. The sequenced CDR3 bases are TGTGCCAGCAGCCCCGGGGTCCACGAG.

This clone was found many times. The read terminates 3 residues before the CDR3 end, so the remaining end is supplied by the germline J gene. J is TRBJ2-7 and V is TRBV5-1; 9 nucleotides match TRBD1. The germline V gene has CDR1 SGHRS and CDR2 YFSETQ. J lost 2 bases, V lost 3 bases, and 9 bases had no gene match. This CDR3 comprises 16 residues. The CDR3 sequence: CASSSRGQGIPYEQYF. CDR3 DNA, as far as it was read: TGCGCCAGCAGCTCACGAGGACAGGGGATACCCTACGAG.

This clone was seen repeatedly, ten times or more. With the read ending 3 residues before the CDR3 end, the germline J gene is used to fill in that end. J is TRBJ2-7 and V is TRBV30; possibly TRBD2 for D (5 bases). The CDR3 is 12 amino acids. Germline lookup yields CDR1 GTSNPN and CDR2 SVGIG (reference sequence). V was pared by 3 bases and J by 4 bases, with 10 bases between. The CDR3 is CAWRDYRYEQYF. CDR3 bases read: TGTGCCTGGAGAGACTACCGGTACGAG. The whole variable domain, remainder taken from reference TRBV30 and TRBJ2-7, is SQTIHQWPATLVQPVGSPLSLECTVEGTSNPNLYWYRQAAGRGLQLLFYSVGIGQISSEVPQNLSASRPQDRQFILSSKKLLLSDSGFYLCAWRDYRYEQYFGPGTRLTVT.

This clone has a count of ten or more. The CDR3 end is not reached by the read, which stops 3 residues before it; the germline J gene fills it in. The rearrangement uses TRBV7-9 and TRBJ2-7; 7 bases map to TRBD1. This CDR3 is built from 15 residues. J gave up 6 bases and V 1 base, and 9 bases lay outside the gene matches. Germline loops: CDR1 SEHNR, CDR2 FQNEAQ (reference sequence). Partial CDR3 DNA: TGTGCCAGCAGCTTAGAGGGCCCAGGGGGTAGCGAG. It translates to CASSLEGPGGSE. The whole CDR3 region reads CASSLEGPGGSEQYF.